The 20 T cell receptor beta chains reported below all come from one sample, sequenced in a study of blood T cell repertoires in COVID-19. This table comes from immunoSEQ multiplex PCR, and its TCRdb copy is limited to in-frame clones, with some not included. The sample contains some 270,000 clones, roughly 86% of which appear only once. The sample consisted of peripheral blood. All receptors come from an older woman who had recovered from COVID-19.

This chain links TRBV5-6 with TRBJ1-2, with D uncertain. The germline gives CDR1 SGHDT, CDR2 YYEEEE. Trimming left V 7 bases short and J 1 base short, with 11 bases between. This CDR3 region has 13 residues. DNA of the CDR3: TGTGCCAGCTTCCGGGAAGTTAACTATGGCTACACCTTC. Its protein is CASFREVNYGYTF. Full variable domain (remainder filled in from reference TRBV5-6 and TRBJ1-2): DAGVTQSPTHLIKTRGQQVTLRCSPKSGHDTVSWYQQALGQGPQFIFQYYEEEERQRGNFPDRFSGHQFPNYSSELNVNALLLGDSALYLCASFREVNYGYTFGSGTRLTVV.

In the case of this clone: One end of the junction varies from germline; a read error may be responsible. The chain recombines TRBV5-4 with TRBJ2-7; D possibly corresponds to TRBD2 (5 bases). Germline V gives CDR1 SGHNT, CDR2 YYREEE (reference sequence). The CDR3 has 11 residues. CDR3 DNA: TGTGCCAGCAGCTCGTCTAGCAGTACCTTCTTC. Its translation: CASSSSSSTFF.

The chain is built from TRBV7-9 and TRBJ1-1; D unclear. CDR1 and CDR2 (germline): SEHNR, FQNEAQ (reference sequence). The CDR3 is 14 amino acids. Between the trimmed V and J ends, which lost 10 bases and 1 base, there was a span of 16 bases. CDR3 DNA: TGTGCCACCCCGCTCCGGGGTACGAACACTGAAGCTTTCTTT. Protein sequence: CATPLRGTNTEAFF. Full variable domain (rest looked up from reference TRBV7-9 and TRBJ1-1): DTGVSQNPRHKITKRGQNVTFRCDPISEHNRLYWYRQTLGQGPEFLTYFQNEAQLEKSRLLSDRFSAERPKGSFSTLEIQRTEQGDSAMYLCATPLRGTNTEAFFGQGTRLTVV.

The genes are TRBV5-5 and TRBJ1-4, with TRBD1 identical over 7 bases. Germline CDR1 SGHKS, CDR2 YYEKEE (reference sequence). This CDR3 has 14 amino acids. J lost 4 bases, V lost 4 bases, and 4 bases had no gene match. In DNA, the CDR3 is TGTGCCAGCAGCGTTGGGACAGTTAATGAAAAACTGTTTTTT. Amino acid sequence: CASSVGTVNEKLFF.

The gene calls are TRBV19 and TRBJ1-3; unclear D gene. The CDR3 length is 14 residues. Trimming took off 0 bases at V and 0 bases at J, with 3 bases between the two ends. In germline, CDR1 is LNHDA, CDR2 SQIVND (reference sequence). The CDR3, as DNA: TGTGCCAGTAGTATAGACCTCTCTGGAAACACCATATATTTT. It yields the protein CASSIDLSGNTIYF.

This clone was picked up a small number of times. This rearrangement joins TRBV5-4 to TRBJ1-6; no firm D call. Germline lookup yields CDR1 SGHNT and CDR2 YYREEE (reference sequence). The V end was cut by 0 bases, the J end by 7 bases, with 8 bases between. This CDR3 contains 14 residues. The CDR3 reads CASSLGEPNSPLHF. CDR3 DNA: TGTGCCAGCAGCTTGGGGGAGCCCAATTCACCCCTCCACTTT.

The V gene is TRBV19, the J gene TRBJ2-7, with 8 bases matching TRBD1. Looked up from germline, CDR1 is LNHDA and CDR2 is SQIVND (reference sequence). The CDR3 spans 14 residues. Germline trimming cut 6 bases from V and 2 bases from J; bases unmatched to any gene: 6. The CDR3 reads CASRPGTGPYEQYF. The CDR3, as DNA: TGTGCCAGTAGGCCCGGGACAGGCCCCTACGAGCAGTACTTC.

V usage is TRBV7-9 and J usage is TRBJ2-3; maybe TRBD1 (5 bases). Germline-derived CDR1 and CDR2 are SEHNR and FQNEAQ (reference sequence). This CDR3 comprises 13 residues. With 6 bases removed from V and 4 bases from J, the gap between germline ends came to 11 bases. The CDR3 loop reads CASRSQGPDTQYF. Written as DNA, the CDR3 is TGTGCCAGCAGATCTCAGGGTCCAGATACGCAGTATTTT.

The gene calls are TRBV5-1 and TRBJ1-2; D ambiguous. The germline CDR1 and CDR2 sequences are SGHRS and YFSETQ. The V end was cut by 7 bases, the J end by 2 bases, with 12 bases between. The CDR3 spans 13 residues. The CDR3: CASSVESNYGYTF. Here the CDR3 DNA reads TGCGCCAGCTCGGTAGAGTCGAACTATGGCTACACCTTC.

The chain carries TRBV7-3 and TRBJ2-5, with D tentatively TRBD1 (6 bases). Trimming shortened V by 1 base and J by 4 bases, and 10 bases separated the two germline ends. The germline CDR1 and CDR2 sequences are SGHTA and FQGTGA. The CDR3 totals 14 residues. This CDR3 is CASSLMGQRETQYF. For the CDR3, the DNA is TGTGCCAGCAGCTTAATGGGACAACGAGAGACCCAGTACTTC.

The rearrangement uses TRBV7-2 and TRBJ2-5, with 10 bases matching TRBD2. V lost 0 bases, J lost 2 bases, and 18 bases stayed unmatched. Germline V gene sequence: CDR1 SGHTA, CDR2 FQGNSA. The length of the CDR3 is 21 residues. CDR3: CASSLAPPLAGGLRAQETQYF. CDR3 in DNA: TGTGCCAGCAGCTTAGCGCCCCCTTTAGCGGGGGGCCTAAGAGCACAAGAGACCCAGTACTTC.

V usage is TRBV2 and J usage is TRBJ1-1, with 8 bases matching TRBD1. CDR1 SNHLY and CDR2 FYNNEI come from the germline V gene. This CDR3 has 12 amino acids. With 10 bases clipped from V and 3 bases from J, the junction kept 4 bases outside the gene matches. The CDR3 DNA sequence: TGTGCCACGAGACAGGGGCACACTGAAGCTTTCTTT. The encoded protein is CATRQGHTEAFF.

The chain joins TRBV24-1 to TRBJ1-6, with a weak D call TRBD1 (6 bases). There are 13 residues in the CDR3. CDR1 KGHDR and CDR2 SFDVKD come from the germline V gene. V was cut by 1 base and J by 9 bases, with 6 bases left in between. The CDR3 nucleotides read TGTGCCACCAGTGATTTCAGGGGTTCACCCCTCCACTTT. It specifies CATSDFRGSPLHF.

The chain uses TRBV11-2 and TRBJ2-2, with TRBD2 matching over 16 bases. Germline lookup yields CDR1 SGHAT and CDR2 FQNNGV. The CDR3 loop spans 19 amino acids. Losses at the gene ends were 2 bases for V and 6 bases for J; bases not matched to a gene: 9. The DNA for the CDR3 is TGTGCCAGCAGCTTATCCGCCGGGACTAGCGGGGGGGCGTCCGGGGAGCTGTTTTTT. It translates to CASSLSAGTSGGASGELFF.

The J gene is TRBJ2-7, the V gene TRBV7-9; 8 bases fit TRBD1. V shed 5 bases, J shed 2 bases, and the junction held 11 bases outside the gene matches. CDR1 is SEHNR and CDR2 is FQNEAQ in the germline V gene (reference sequence). The CDR3 spans 16 residues. The CDR3 DNA reads TGTGCCAGCAGCCCACTACTAGGACAGGGTGCCTACGAGCAGTACTTC. Translated: CASSPLLGQGAYEQYF.

V is TRBV7-3 and J is TRBJ2-2, with D possibly matching TRBD1 (6 bases). The germline V gene has CDR1 SGHTA and CDR2 FQGTGA. V lost 3 bases to trimming and J lost 1 base, with 12 bases between them. The CDR3 contains 16 residues. CDR3 loop: CASSLTNRVNTGELFF. DNA of the CDR3: TGTGCCAGCAGCTTGACAAACAGGGTGAACACCGGGGAGCTGTTTTTT.

This CDR3 is CASSLVGGGSNTGELFF. As DNA, the CDR3 is TGCGCCAGCAGCTTGGTTGGTGGCGGGTCGAACACCGGGGAGCTGTTTTTT. The chain carries TRBV5-1 and TRBJ2-2; possible D gene TRBD2, 5 bases. This CDR3 region has 17 residues. Germline V gene lookup returns CDR1 SGHRS and CDR2 YFSETQ. V was trimmed by 0 bases and J by 0 bases, leaving 12 bases between them.

This clone has only one observation. J is TRBJ2-7 and V is TRBV6-5; 9 nucleotides line up with TRBD1. The V gene's germline CDR1 is MNHEY and CDR2 SVGAGI. The junction had 11 bases not matched to a gene; V was cut back by 4 bases and J by 7 bases. The CDR3 is made up of 15 amino acids. The CDR3 nucleotides read TGTGCCAGCAGTTTTTCGGACAGGGGTGTGGGGGAGCAGTACTTC. It specifies CASSFSDRGVGEQYF.

The J gene is TRBJ2-2, the V gene TRBV7-8; D is unclear. The CDR3 extends over 13 amino acids. Trimming removed 3 bases from V and 6 bases from J, with 8 bases in between. Looked up from germline, CDR1 is SGHVS and CDR2 is FQNEAQ. This CDR3 reads CASSLALAGELFF. The DNA for the CDR3 is TGTGCCAGCAGCTTGGCCCTAGCCGGGGAGCTGTTTTTT.

The V and J genes are TRBV4-3 and TRBJ1-2, with 7 bases aligning to TRBD1. The CDR3 sequence is 15 residues long. Germline V gene sequence: CDR1 LGHNA, CDR2 YSLEER. V shed 4 bases and J 2 bases; nucleotides not matched to a gene: 7. The CDR3 DNA reads as TGCGCCAGCAGCCGAAGGGACAGCCCGAACTATGGCTACACCTTC. Its translation: CASSRRDSPNYGYTF.